A selection of T cell receptor beta chains follows, all from one sample in a study of cytomegalovirus exposure and HLA in healthy donors. Sequencing was performed with immunoSEQ multiplex PCR; in TCRdb, only in-frame clones are kept and a portion is missing. The table includes 150,000 to 200,000 clones, about three quarters detected once. The specimen was PBMCs. These TCRs come from a female donor in good health and CMV-seronegative. CDR3s include the opening cysteine and the closing phenylalanine or tryptophan. A D gene is named only where the DNA matches it firmly. Clone size, where shown, is once, few, many, or a class for clones that have expanded.

>-|TRBV11-3|TRBJ2-3|TRBD1
TGTGCCAGCAGCTTTCGTGACATACAGGGGATCGCAGATACGCAGTATTTT
CASSFRDIQGIADTQYF
>-|TRBV6-6|TRBJ2-1|TRBD2
TGTGCCAGCAGTCATCCGGGACTAGCGGGCTCTGAGCAGTTCTTC
CASSHPGLAGSEQFF
>few|TRBV6-5|TRBJ2-6|-
TGTGCCAGCAGTTACGGACACAGCTCTGGGGCCAACGTCCTGACTTTC
CASSYGHSSGANVLTF
>few|TRBV9|TRBJ2-3|TRBD2
TGTGCCAGCAGCAGAGACGGGACTAGGGGAGATACGCAGTATTTT
CASSRDGTRGDTQYF
>once|TRBV27|TRBJ1-1|TRBD1
TGTGCCAGCAGTTTATCCCCTCCGGGACAGGTTCAGGGAGCTTTCTTT
CASSLSPPGQVQGAFF
>-|TRBV4-1|TRBJ2-5|-
TGCGCCAGCAGCCAAGTTCAGGCTTCGCAGACCCAGTACTTC
CASSQVQASQTQYF
>-|TRBV9|TRBJ1-3|-
TGTGCCAGCAGCGGGAAACAGGGATTAGGCGGAAACACCATATATTTT
CASSGKQGLGGNTIYF
>-|TRBV30|TRBJ2-1|-
TGTGCCTGGAGTACAGCTAATGAGCAGTTCTTC
CAWSTANEQFF
>few|TRBV11-1|TRBJ2-7|TRBD2
TGTGCCAGCAGCTTCGAACTAGCGGGAGGTGAGCAGTACTTC
CASSFELAGGEQYF
>-|TRBV15|TRBJ2-1|-
TGTGCCACCAGCAGAGTCAAGGGATCGCAGGGCGATAATGAGCAGTTCTTC
CATSRVKGSQGDNEQFF
>-|TRBV9|TRBJ1-1|-
TGTGCCAGCAGCGTAGTGGGGGGAGGCACTGAAGCTTTCTTT
CASSVVGGGTEAFF
>-|TRBV11-3|TRBJ2-2|-
TGTGCCAGCAGCCGTAGCCTTAGGGGCGGGGAGCTGTTTTTT
CASSRSLRGGELFF
>-|TRBV5-6|TRBJ2-3|TRBD2
TGTGCCAGCAGCTTGAGGACTAGCGGGAGCACAGATACGCAGTATTTT
CASSLRTSGSTDTQYF
>-|TRBV7-6|TRBJ2-5|-
TGTGCCATCCAGAGGAGACCAAACCAAGAGACCCAGTACTTC
CAIQRRPNQETQYF
>-|TRBV6-5|TRBJ1-5|-
TGTGCCAGCAGACAGGGTTATAGCAATCAGCCCCAGCATTTT
CASRQGYSNQPQHF
>-|TRBV18|TRBJ2-7|-
TGTGCCAGCTCAAACCCCGGACAGTTGTACGAGCAGTACTTC
CASSNPGQLYEQYF
>few|TRBV6-5|TRBJ1-3|-
TGTGCCAGCAGTTCGGGGGGGAACACTGGAAACACCATATATTTT
CASSSGGNTGNTIYF
>-|TRBV18|TRBJ2-5|-
TGTGCCAGCTCACCACCTGTACTACAAGAGACCCAGTACTTC
CASSPPVLQETQYF
>few|TRBV18|TRBJ2-7|TRBD1
TGTGCCAGCTCACTGGGACAGACCTACGAGCAGTACTTC
CASSLGQTYEQYF
>once|TRBV15|TRBJ1-2|-
TGTGCCACCAGCAGAGTTATCGGGAGTCGGGGCTACACCTTC
CATSRVIGSRGYTF
>-|TRBV7-2|TRBJ1-1|-
TGTGCCAGCAGCTTTGCCAGGGCCACTGAAGCTTTCTTT
CASSFARATEAFF
>-|TRBV7-3|TRBJ2-5|TRBD2
TGTGCCAGCAGCTTGGGACTAGCGGGGGTCCAAGAGACCCAGTACTTC
CASSLGLAGVQETQYF
>-|TRBV11-2|TRBJ1-4|-
TGTGCCAGCAGGACCATCGGGAAACTGTTTTTT
CASRTIGKLFF